This entry lists 7 T cell receptor beta chains sequenced from one sample in a study of circulating tumor DNA in untreated peripheral T-cell lymphoma. Profiling relied on immunoSEQ multiplex PCR, and the TCRdb table lists in-frame clones only, not all of them. Counted here are fewer than 8,000 clones, 70% to 85% occurring once; the ten biggest clones make up 25% to 35%. The sequencing sample was made of tumor tissue. The receptors were sampled from a human donor with peripheral T-cell lymphoma.

The chain links TRBV11-3 to TRBJ2-7, with D unresolved. The germline V and J ends were trimmed by 7 bases and 0 bases, with 16 bases remaining between them. There are 15 residues in the CDR3. Germline V gene sequence: CDR1 SGHNT, CDR2 YENEEA. CDR3 sequence reads: CASNPNTLSSYEQYF. CDR3 coding DNA: TGTGCCAGCAACCCTAATACTCTCTCCTCCTACGAGCAGTACTTC. The variable domain in full, with the rest retrieved from reference TRBV11-3 and TRBJ2-7, is EAGVVQSPRYKIIEKKQPVAFWCNPISGHNTLYWYLQNLGQGPELLIRYENEEAVDDSQLPKDRFSAERLKGVDSTLKIQPAELGDSAVYLCASNPNTLSSYEQYFGPGTRLTVT.

The J gene is TRBJ2-2, the V gene TRBV6-8; D gene unclear. Trimming took 6 bases from V and 7 from J, leaving 9 bases between them. The CDR3 length is 12 residues. From germline, CDR1 is MNHGY and CDR2 SAAAGT. CDR3 residues: CASSSVGGELFF. In DNA, the CDR3 is TGTGCCAGCAGCTCAGTGGGCGGGGAGCTGTTTTTT.

The chain is built from TRBV11-3 and TRBJ2-7, with TRBD2 matching 12 bases. The CDR3 is 15 amino acids. Trimming at V came to 6 bases and at J to 1 base, leaving 4 bases not matched to a gene. Germline assignment: CDR1 SGHNT and CDR2 YENEEA. This CDR3 is CASRKTSGGSYEQYF. CDR3 coding DNA: TGTGCCAGCAGGAAGACTAGCGGGGGTTCCTACGAGCAGTACTTC.

This clone was seen a few times. The chain is built from TRBV19 and TRBJ1-2; 8 nucleotides line up with TRBD1. Germline V gives CDR1 LNHDA, CDR2 SQIVND (reference sequence). The CDR3 is 14 residues long. The J segment lost 3 bases and the V segment lost 4 bases, leaving 4 bases of the junction unmatched. CDR3 loop: CASSTQGQDYGYTF. Here the CDR3 DNA reads TGTGCCAGTAGTACCCAGGGACAGGACTATGGCTACACCTTC.

CDR3 region: CASSPGTGIFNYGYTF. The CDR3 DNA reads as TGTGCCAGCAGCCCCGGGACAGGAATTTTTAACTATGGCTACACCTTC. This chain joins TRBV25-1 and TRBJ1-2, with TRBD1 identical over 8 bases. CDR3 length: 16 residues. V shed 6 bases, J shed 1 base, and the junction held 10 bases outside the gene matches. CDR1 and CDR2 (germline): MGHDK, SYGVNS.

V and J are TRBV9 and TRBJ1-2, with TRBD1 matching 8 bases. The CDR3 loop spans 15 amino acids. Germline CDR1 is SGDLS and CDR2 is YYNGEE. V shed 3 bases, J shed 1 base, and the junction held 5 bases outside the gene matches. The CDR3 region is CASSATGVFNYGYTF. CDR3 bases: TGTGCCAGCAGCGCGACAGGGGTCTTTAACTATGGCTACACCTTC.

The CDR3 nucleotides read TGTGCCAGCAGCGTAGAACAGGATGCAACTAATGAAAAACTGTTTTTT. As protein: CASSVEQDATNEKLFF. The rearrangement links TRBV9 to TRBJ1-4; tentatively, D is TRBD1 (5 bases). Germline V gene lookup returns CDR1 SGDLS and CDR2 YYNGEE. The CDR3 spans 16 residues. Trimming cost V 0 bases and J 0 bases, with 9 bases left between them. Supplemented by reference TRBV9 and TRBJ1-4, the full variable domain reads DSGVTQTPKHLITATGQRVTLRCSPRSGDLSVYWYQQSLDQGLQFLIQYYNGEERAKGNILERFSAQQFPDLHSELNLSSLELGDSALYFCASSVEQDATNEKLFFGSGTQLSVL.